Listed below are T cell receptor beta chains from one sample, sequenced in a study of T cells in Graves' hyperthyroidism and ophthalmopathy. MiXCR, applied by TCRdb to the multiplex PCR reads, yields one record per CDR3 protein. The sample includes fewer than 650,000 distinct CDR3 sequences, around 14% seen only once; the top ten take roughly 7%. The sample comprised blood. Receptor source: a woman younger than 35 with Graves' ophthalmopathy. Both conserved end residues are part of each CDR3. The D gene is left open where the match is weak. Clone size is given for some rows only: seen once, a few or many times, or a class if the clone is expanded.

CASSQEVRGAGTEAFF	TGCGCCAGCAGCCAAGAGGTCCGAGGGGCCGGCACTGAAGCTTTCTTT	TRBJ1-1	TRBV4-1	few	.
CASNGGGNQPQHF	TGTGCCAGCAACGGAGGAGGCAATCAGCCCCAGCATTTT	TRBJ1-5	TRBV28	many	.
CSARNRDGSPLHF	TGCAGTGCTAGAAATAGGGATGGCTCACCCCTCCACTTT	TRBJ1-6	TRBV20-1	many	.
CASGPDSTPPGGYTF	TGTGCCAGCGGTCCTGACAGTACCCCGCCGGGGGGCTACACCTTC	TRBJ1-2	TRBV12-3/TRBV12-4	many	.
CASSLMEDSVNEQFF	TGTGCCAGCAGCTTAATGGAGGACTCTGTCAATGAGCAGTTCTTC	TRBJ2-1	TRBV7-2	many	.
CSVQQTGNNEQFF	TGCAGCGTCCAGCAAACAGGGAACAATGAGCAGTTCTTC	TRBJ2-1	TRBV29-1	many	.
CASSSSISQETQYF	TGTGCCAGCAGCTCGTCGATAAGCCAAGAGACCCAGTACTTC	TRBJ2-5	TRBV11-3	many	.
CASSLEVFSPLHF	TGTGCCAGCAGCTTAGAAGTCTTTTCACCCCTCCACTTT	TRBJ1-6	TRBV7-9	many	.
CASSPSGGGGYGYTF	TGTGCCAGTAGTCCCTCAGGGGGCGGCGGCTATGGCTACACCTTC	TRBJ1-2	TRBV19	.	TRBD1
CATSRDLGGGEAFF	TGTGCCACCAGCAGAGATCTTGGGGGTGGGGAAGCTTTCTTT	TRBJ1-1	TRBV15	many	.
CASAQGAKSPLHF	TGTGCCAGCGCACAGGGGGCAAAGTCACCCCTCCACTTT	TRBJ1-6	TRBV28	many	TRBD1
CASSEVGGRPFEPQHF	TGTGCCAGCAGTGAAGTAGGCGGACGGCCGTTTGAGCCCCAGCATTTT	TRBJ1-5	TRBV6-1	many	.
CASSLRVFRGGRETDTQYF	TGTGCCAGCAGCCTCAGGGTTTTCAGGGGCGGGAGGGAGACAGATACGCAGTATTTT	TRBJ2-3	TRBV7-2	.	TRBD2
CAGSLASSSYEQYF	TGTGCCGGCAGCTTAGCGAGCTCCTCGTACGAGCAGTACTTC	TRBJ2-7	TRBV7-9	once	.
CASSGDTSYNEQFF	TGTGCCAGCAGCGGGGACACCTCCTACAATGAGCAGTTCTTC	TRBJ2-1	TRBV9	few	.
CATSRGVEETQYF	TGTGCCACCAGCAGGGGGGTGGAAGAGACCCAGTACTTC	TRBJ2-5	TRBV15	.	.
CASSQDPGAFSSYNEQFF	TGTGCCAGCAGCCAAGATCCGGGAGCGTTTAGCTCCTACAATGAGCAGTTCTTC	TRBJ2-1	TRBV4-2	few	.
CASIPTTSGHPTGELFF	TGTGCCAGCATTCCCACGACTAGCGGGCATCCTACCGGGGAGCTGTTTTTT	TRBJ2-2	TRBV2	.	TRBD2
CASSYGLAASYEQYF	TGTGCCAGCAGTTACGGACTAGCGGCATCCTACGAGCAGTACTTC	TRBJ2-7	TRBV6-2/TRBV6-3	.	TRBD2
CASSLDLGGGGTEAFF	TGTGCCAGCAGTCTTGATCTTGGGGGGGGGGGCACTGAAGCTTTCTTT	TRBJ1-1	TRBV12-3/TRBV12-4	.	.
CASNRGTGPTGELFF	TGTGCCAGCAATCGCGGGACAGGGCCCACCGGGGAGCTGTTTTTT	TRBJ2-2	TRBV7-3	once	TRBD1
CASSIAGNSNYGYTF	TGTGCCAGTAGTATTGCAGGGAACTCTAACTATGGCTACACCTTC	TRBJ1-2	TRBV19	.	.
CASSYEQDQPQHF	TGTGCCAGCAGTTACGAACAGGATCAGCCCCAGCATTTT	TRBJ1-5	TRBV6-2/TRBV6-3	many	.
CASSDMGNGNQPQHF	TGTGCCAGCAGTGATATGGGCAACGGCAATCAGCCCCAGCATTTT	TRBJ1-5	TRBV2	many	.
CASSLYETQYF	TGTGCCAGCAGTTTATACGAGACCCAGTACTTC	TRBJ2-5	TRBV28	many	.
CASSPKGYNEQFF	TGTGCCAGCAGCCCCAAGGGCTACAATGAGCAGTTCTTC	TRBJ2-1	TRBV5-4	.	.
CASSRGRSGKDTQYF	TGTGCCAGCAGCCGTGGTAGGAGCGGAAAAGATACGCAGTATTTT	TRBJ2-3	TRBV11-3	.	.
CASSLWQGWHTEAFF	TGTGCCAGCAGTTTATGGCAGGGGTGGCACACTGAAGCTTTCTTT	TRBJ1-1	TRBV28	once	.
CASSTGGLGARAGELFF	TGTGCCAGCAGTACCGGAGGGCTGGGGGCCAGGGCCGGGGAGCTGTTTTTT	TRBJ2-2	TRBV2	once	.
CASSLYSHVRNEQSF	TGTGCCAGCAGTTTATATAGCCATGTTCGGAATGAGCAGTCCTTC	TRBJ2-1	TRBV12-3/TRBV12-4	once	.
CASSQGPGLDYGYTF	TGTGCCAGCAGCCAAGGACCAGGGTTGGACTATGGCTACACCTTC	TRBJ1-2	TRBV3-1	many	.
CSARVTDSSYEQYF	TGCAGTGCTAGGGTCACGGACAGCTCCTACGAGCAGTACTTC	TRBJ2-7	TRBV20-1	many	.
CASSYPTGSGTEAFF	TGTGCCAGCAGTTACCCAACAGGGTCTGGGACTGAAGCTTTCTTT	TRBJ1-1	TRBV6-6	many	.
CSAVSGRAETQYF	TGCAGTGCTGTGAGCGGGAGGGCCGAGACCCAGTACTTC	TRBJ2-5	TRBV20-1	.	TRBD2
CASSETSLGDNEQFF	TGTGCCAGCAGCGAGACTAGCTTAGGGGACAATGAGCAGTTCTTC	TRBJ2-1	TRBV2	many	TRBD2
CAIRPVGDSGNTIYF	TGTGCCATCAGACCTGTGGGAGACTCTGGAAACACCATATATTTT	TRBJ1-3	TRBV10-3	.	.
CAWRTSGNTGELFF	TGTGCCTGGAGGACTAGCGGGAACACCGGGGAGCTGTTTTTT	TRBJ2-2	TRBV30	many	TRBD2
CASSPTSGATEAFF	TGTGCCAGCAGCCCCACGAGTGGGGCCACTGAAGCTTTCTTT	TRBJ1-1	TRBV7-9	few	.
CSATAGTSGSYEQYF	TGCAGTGCTACCGCCGGGACTAGCGGTTCCTACGAGCAGTACTTC	TRBJ2-7	TRBV20-1	.	TRBD2
CSVGLTSYNEQFF	TGCAGCGTCGGACTGACCTCCTACAATGAGCAGTTCTTC	TRBJ2-1	TRBV29-1	few	.
CASSRPAGTTNEKLFF	TGTGCCAGCAGCCGTCCCGCCGGGACAACTAATGAAAAACTGTTTTTT	TRBJ1-4	TRBV12-3/TRBV12-4	many	.
CATSDFPGDNEQFF	TGTGCCACCAGTGATTTCCCCGGAGACAATGAGCAGTTCTTC	TRBJ2-1	TRBV24-1	few	.
CASTATGELFF	TGTGCCAGCACCGCGACCGGGGAGCTGTTTTTT	TRBJ2-2	TRBV6-1	many	.
CASSPGPAGELFF	TGTGCCAGCAGTCCAGGCCCCGCCGGGGAGCTGTTTTTT	TRBJ2-2	TRBV7-3	few	.
CASRAPQSANYGYTF	TGTGCCAGCCGCGCCCCGCAGTCCGCTAACTATGGCTACACCTTC	TRBJ1-2	TRBV19	.	.
CASSSGTSGRGTYNEQFF	TGTGCCAGCAGCTCCGGGACTAGCGGGAGGGGAACCTACAATGAGCAGTTCTTC	TRBJ2-1	TRBV27	many	TRBD2
CSGMALTGTDTQYF	TGCAGTGGAATGGCGCTCACCGGGACAGATACGCAGTATTTT	TRBJ2-3	TRBV20-1	many	.